The next 15 T cell receptor beta chains were all read from a single sample in a study of OX40 agonist ivuxolimab in advanced cancers. The library was obtained by the immunoSEQ multiplex PCR assay. The clones in this table, taken by TCRdb from immuneACCESS, are in-frame only. Not every clone is retained; where verified, under half of the shortfall comes from an unresolved V gene, and the cause of the rest is unknown. This sample is represented by 45,000 to 50,000 clones; 92% of them were singletons. The biggest ten clones account for approximately 6.7% of the sample. The specimen comprised CD4+ or CD8+ T cells sorted from blood, sampled in a trial of the OX40 agonist ivuxolimab. The receptors were sampled from an adult with an advanced solid tumor such as melanoma, head and neck, liver or kidney cancer.

The J gene is TRBJ1-1, the V gene TRBV2; D possibly corresponds to TRBD1 (6 bases). Between the trimmed V and J ends, which lost 6 bases and 1 base, there was a span of 18 bases. Germline V gene lookup returns CDR1 SNHLY and CDR2 FYNNEI. The CDR3 has 16 residues. CDR3 residues: CASSDGGRGKNTEAFF. The DNA for the CDR3 is TGTGCCAGCAGCGACGGCGGAAGGGGGAAGAACACTGAAGCTTTCTTT.

The chain couples TRBV6-5 to TRBJ1-2, with 9 bases aligning to TRBD1. Trimming took 0 bases from V and 8 from J; bases not matched to a gene: 1. Germline loops: CDR1 MNHEY, CDR2 SVGAGI. The CDR3 has 13 amino acids. The CDR3 reads CASSYSTGGGYTF. DNA for the CDR3: TGTGCCAGCAGTTACTCGACAGGGGGAGGCTACACCTTC.

This clone was counted a single time. The chain recombines TRBV27 with TRBJ2-7; D possibly uses TRBD1 or TRBD2 (5 bases each). The CDR3 spans 15 residues. Looked up from germline, CDR1 is MNHEY and CDR2 is SMNVEV (reference sequence). V lost 0 bases, J lost 3 bases, and 12 bases lay in between. The CDR3: CASSLSGPLVYEQYF. CDR3 nucleotides: TGTGCCAGCAGTTTATCGGGACCCCTAGTCTACGAGCAGTACTTC.

V and J are TRBV28 and TRBJ2-7; D might be TRBD2 (6 bases). The CDR3 has 12 residues. Per the germline V gene, CDR1 is MDHEN and CDR2 is SYDVKM. V shed 4 bases and J shed 5 bases, with 9 bases lying between them. The CDR3 protein is CASSSLANEQYF. The CDR3 DNA is TGTGCCAGCAGTTCACTAGCTAACGAGCAGTACTTC.

The chain joins TRBV19 to TRBJ1-2; unclear D gene. Germline V gene data show CDR1 as LNHDA and CDR2 as SQIVND (reference sequence). Between the trimmed V and J ends, which lost 10 bases and 0 bases, there was a span of 21 bases. CDR3 length equals 16 residues. CDR3 bases: TGTGCCACCTCAGGACCCACACTCATTGCTAACTATGGCTACACCTTC. It translates to CATSGPTLIANYGYTF.

The gene calls are TRBV5-4 and TRBJ2-1; D possibly corresponds to TRBD2 (7 bases). The V gene's germline CDR1 is SGHNT and CDR2 YYREEE (reference sequence). This CDR3 comprises 17 residues. Trimming pared 0 bases from V and 5 bases from J, leaving 18 bases between. This CDR3 reads CASSLEGGRGHNNEQFF. The CDR3 nucleotides are TGTGCCAGCAGCTTGGAGGGAGGGCGGGGGCATAACAATGAGCAGTTCTTC. The entire variable domain, with the rest obtained from reference TRBV5-4 and TRBJ2-1, is as follows: ETGVTQSPTHLIKTRGQQVTLRCSSQSGHNTVSWYQQALGQGPQFIFQYYREEENGRGNFPPRFSGLQFPNYSSELNVNALELDDSALYLCASSLEGGRGHNNEQFFGPGTRLTVL.

The CDR3 is CASSPSWDSGVYEQYF. In DNA form, the CDR3 reads TGTGCCAGCAGCCCCTCATGGGACAGCGGCGTCTACGAGCAGTACTTC. The rearrangement links TRBV27 to TRBJ2-7; 7 nucleotides match TRBD1. Germline values: CDR1 MNHEY, CDR2 SMNVEV (reference sequence). The V segment lost 6 bases and the J segment 3 bases; nucleotides outside the gene matches: 14. The CDR3 sequence is 16 residues long.

V is TRBV6-6 and J is TRBJ2-7; D possibly uses TRBD1 or TRBD2 (5 bases each). V shed 2 bases and J shed 4 bases, with 12 bases lying between them. Germline-derived CDR1 and CDR2 are MNHNY and SVGAGI (reference sequence). This CDR3 region has 14 residues. The CDR3, as DNA: TGTGCCAGCAGTTACATTGACAGCGGTTACGAGCAGTACGTC. It encodes CASSYIDSGYEQYV.

J is TRBJ1-2 and V is TRBV7-9, with D hard to call. The CDR3 is 10 amino acids. Deletions cut 5 bases from V and 6 bases from J, with 4 bases between. Per the germline V gene, CDR1 is SEHNR and CDR2 is FQNEAQ (reference sequence). The CDR3, as DNA: TGTGCCAGCAGCCTAGATGGCTACACCTTC. Translated: CASSLDGYTF.

J is TRBJ1-2 and V is TRBV29-1; 11 positions match TRBD1. The CDR3 has 14 amino acids. Germline values: CDR1 SQVTM, CDR2 ANQGSEA. The CDR3 bases are TGCAGTGCGTCACCGGGACAGGGGGACTATGGCTACACCTTC. The encoded protein is CSASPGQGDYGYTF.

The chain employs TRBV7-6 and TRBJ2-5; 8 bases agree with TRBD2. The CDR3 sequence is 13 residues long. V shed 6 bases, J shed 5 bases, and the junction held 5 bases outside the gene matches. From germline, CDR1 is SGHVS and CDR2 FNYEAQ. CDR3 sequence: CASSDSGVETQYF. CDR3 DNA sequence: TGTGCCAGCAGTGATAGCGGGGTTGAGACCCAGTACTTC.

This chain connects TRBV7-9 to TRBJ1-2, with TRBD1 as a possible D gene (6 bases). CDR3 length: 15 amino acids. Germline CDR1 and CDR2: SEHNR and FQNEAQ (reference sequence). Trimming took 3 bases from V and 4 from J, leaving 15 bases between them. CDR3 amino acids: CASSFLTDRTYGYTF. The CDR3 DNA follows: TGTGCCAGCAGCTTTTTAACAGACAGGACCTATGGCTACACCTTC.

The V and J genes are TRBV2 and TRBJ1-4; D call uncertain. CDR3 length: 12 residues. Germline V gene lookup returns CDR1 SNHLY and CDR2 FYNNEI. The V gene lost 8 bases and the J gene lost 5 bases, with 9 bases spanning the gap. The CDR3 loop is CASVKGNEKLFF. The CDR3 DNA is TGTGCCAGCGTCAAGGGAAATGAAAAACTGTTTTTT.

A single count supports this clone. This rearrangement joins TRBV5-6 to TRBJ1-2; D not resolved. CDR1 is SGHDT and CDR2 is YYEEEE in the germline V gene. The CDR3 spans 15 residues. The V end was cut by 4 bases, the J end by 8 bases, with 21 bases between. CDR3 sequence: CASSPGRLGSGGYTF. Here the CDR3 DNA reads TGTGCCAGCAGCCCGGGAAGACTGGGGAGTGGGGGCTACACCTTC.

This chain uses TRBV28 with TRBJ2-1; 7 bases fit TRBD1. The CDR3 sequence is 13 residues long. Per the germline V gene, CDR1 is MDHEN and CDR2 is SYDVKM. V lost 4 bases, J lost 7 bases, and 4 bases stayed unmatched. The CDR3 nucleotides are TGTGCCAGCAGTTCAGACAGGGAGAATGAGCAGTTCTTC. Its translation is CASSSDRENEQFF.